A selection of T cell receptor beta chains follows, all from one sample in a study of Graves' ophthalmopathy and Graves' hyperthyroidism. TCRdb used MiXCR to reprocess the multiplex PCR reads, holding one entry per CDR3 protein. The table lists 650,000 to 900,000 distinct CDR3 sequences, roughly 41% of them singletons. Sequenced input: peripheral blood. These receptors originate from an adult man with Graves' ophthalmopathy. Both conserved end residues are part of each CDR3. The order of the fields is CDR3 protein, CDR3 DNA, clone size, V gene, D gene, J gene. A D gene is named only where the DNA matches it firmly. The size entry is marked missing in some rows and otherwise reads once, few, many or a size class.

CSASQGVGGSPLHF TGCAGTGCTTCCCAGGGGGTGGGAGGGTCACCCCTCCACTTT few TRBV20-1 TRBD1 TRBJ1-6
CASSPSGQDEAFF TGTGCCAGCAGCCCATCGGGACAGGATGAAGCTTTCTTT - TRBV7-9 TRBD1 TRBJ1-1
CASSFNRGSEKLFF TGTGCCAGCAGCTTCAACAGGGGTAGTGAAAAACTGTTTTTT many TRBV5-5 TRBD1 TRBJ1-4
CASSQRRGGATEAFF TGTGCCAGCAGCCAACGCCGAGGGGGAGCCACTGAAGCTTTCTTT few TRBV2 - TRBJ1-1
CSVNEDSNYGYTF TGCAGCGTTAACGAGGACAGTAACTATGGCTACACCTTC many TRBV29-1 - TRBJ1-2
CASSIGSDRGYSNQPQHF TGTGCCAGTAGTATAGGGAGTGACAGGGGATATAGCAATCAGCCCCAGCATTTT few TRBV19 TRBD1 TRBJ1-5
CASSPGGARTGELFF TGTGCCAGCAGCCCCGGGGGGGCAAGGACCGGGGAGCTGTTTTTT few TRBV7-3 TRBD2 TRBJ2-2
CSALDSSYEQYF TGCAGCGCCTTGGACAGCTCCTACGAGCAGTACTTC many TRBV29-1 - TRBJ2-7
CACSATSGTGAEQYF TGTGCCTGCAGTGCTACCTCCGGGACAGGGGCCGAGCAGTACTTC - TRBV25-1 TRBD1 TRBJ2-7
CASKVDYGYTF TGTGCCAGCAAGGTTGACTATGGCTACACCTTC many TRBV2 - TRBJ1-2
CASSYGRSGSIRYNEQYF TGTGCCAGCAGCTATGGTAGGAGCGGGAGTATTCGCTACAATGAGCAGTACTTC - TRBV7-9 TRBD2 TRBJ2-7
CASFSYEQYF TGTGCCAGCTTCTCCTACGAGCAGTACTTC - TRBV7-2 - TRBJ2-7